A selection of T cell receptor beta chains follows, all from one sample in a study of beta chain features in type 1 diabetes. Method: immunoSEQ multiplex PCR; TCRdb's copy keeps in-frame clones and lacks some. The sample holds roughly 250,000 clones, more than 65% seen once. Sequenced: naive CD4+ T cells from blood. All receptors come from a man aged 25 to 40 in good health. Each CDR3 is given with its conserved first and last residue. Each record gives: J gene, clone size, V gene, D gene, CDR3 protein, CDR3 DNA. D genes are given only for firm matches. The size field is filled for only some rows; it gives once, few, many or a size class.

J: TRBJ2-3
size: .
V: TRBV7-9
D: .
CDR3: CASSSSTGSTQYF
DNA: TGTGCCAGCAGCTCGTCCACAGGGTCCACGCAGTATTTT

J: TRBJ2-3
size: few
V: TRBV30
D: .
CDR3: CAWSVGGTDTQYF
DNA: TGTGCCTGGAGTGTAGGGGGCACAGATACGCAGTATTTT

J: TRBJ1-4
size: once
V: TRBV5-1
D: TRBD1
CDR3: CASSLWTGRNEKLFF
DNA: TGCGCCAGCAGCCTGTGGACAGGGCGTAATGAAAAACTGTTTTTT

J: TRBJ2-3
size: once
V: TRBV18
D: TRBD2
CDR3: CASAKAGGPPDTQYF
DNA: TGTGCCAGCGCGAAAGCGGGAGGGCCGCCAGATACGCAGTATTTT

J: TRBJ2-5
size: few
V: TRBV30
D: .
CDR3: CAWRPGAAGTQYF
DNA: TGTGCCTGGAGGCCGGGTGCGGCGGGGACCCAGTACTTC

J: TRBJ2-1
size: once
V: TRBV6-5
D: TRBD1
CDR3: CASSPRPTGDHEQFF
DNA: TGTGCCAGCAGCCCACGCCCGACAGGGGATCATGAGCAGTTCTTC

J: TRBJ2-3
size: .
V: TRBV30
D: .
CDR3: CAWRGTRSPRSTDTQYF
DNA: TGTGCCTGGAGGGGGACCCGATCTCCAAGAAGCACAGATACGCAGTATTTT

J: TRBJ2-7
size: .
V: TRBV11-2
D: TRBD1
CDR3: CASRAPGQGTKILYF
DNA: TGTGCCAGCAGAGCCCCGGGACAGGGCACAAAAATCTTGTACTTC

J: TRBJ2-5
size: .
V: TRBV6-6
D: TRBD1
CDR3: CASRGQRETQYF
DNA: TGTGCCAGCAGGGGACAGCGGGAGACCCAGTACTTC

J: TRBJ2-3
size: .
V: TRBV15
D: TRBD2
CDR3: CATSRAREGTDTQYF
DNA: TGTGCCACCAGCAGAGCCCGGGAGGGCACAGATACGCAGTATTTT

J: TRBJ2-7
size: .
V: TRBV5-1
D: .
CDR3: CASSGGKEYEQYF
DNA: TGCGCCAGCAGCGGGGGCAAGGAGTACGAGCAGTACTTC

J: TRBJ2-7
size: .
V: TRBV4-3
D: .
CDR3: CASSRQSGAPVGQYF
DNA: TGCGCCAGCAGCCGCCAATCCGGGGCCCCGGTAGGGCAGTACTTC

J: TRBJ1-2
size: .
V: TRBV30
D: .
CDR3: CAWSAWASYGYTF
DNA: TGTGCCTGGAGTGCCTGGGCCAGCTATGGCTACACCTTC

J: TRBJ2-7
size: few
V: TRBV7-2
D: .
CDR3: CASSLQAASSYEQYF
DNA: TGTGCCAGCAGCTTGCAGGCGGCTAGCTCCTACGAGCAGTACTTC

J: TRBJ2-1
size: once
V: TRBV30
D: .
CDR3: CAWSFGLTYNEQFF
DNA: TGTGCCTGGAGTTTTGGACTGACCTACAATGAGCAGTTCTTC

J: TRBJ2-1
size: .
V: TRBV7-9
D: TRBD1
CDR3: CASSSPGQGGNEQFF
DNA: TGTGCCAGCAGCTCCCCGGGACAGGGAGGCAATGAGCAGTTCTTC

J: TRBJ2-7
size: .
V: TRBV5-4
D: .
CDR3: CASSLEPTSEQYF
DNA: TGTGCCAGCAGCTTGGAGCCTACTAGTGAGCAGTACTTC

J: TRBJ2-7
size: few
V: TRBV29-1
D: .
CDR3: CSVGMGRYEQYF
DNA: TGCAGCGTTGGGATGGGGAGGTACGAGCAGTACTTC

J: TRBJ2-1
size: .
V: TRBV29-1
D: .
CDR3: CSVDPGTDEQFF
DNA: TGCAGCGTTGATCCAGGGACGGATGAGCAGTTCTTC

J: TRBJ2-1
size: once
V: TRBV5-1
D: TRBD2
CDR3: CASRKSGLAVAEQFF
DNA: TGCGCCAGCAGGAAATCGGGACTAGCGGTAGCCGAGCAGTTCTTC

J: TRBJ1-2
size: .
V: TRBV27
D: TRBD1
CDR3: CASSPQRQGAGYTF
DNA: TGTGCCAGCAGTCCCCAAAGACAGGGGGCAGGCTACACCTTC

J: TRBJ1-1
size: .
V: TRBV29-1
D: .
CDR3: CSVEGRLNAEAFF
DNA: TGCAGCGTTGAAGGCAGGTTGAACGCTGAAGCTTTCTTT

J: TRBJ2-3
size: .
V: TRBV30
D: .
CDR3: CAWSVGDTQYF
DNA: TGTGCCTGGAGTGTGGGGGATACGCAGTATTTT

J: TRBJ2-1
size: few
V: TRBV29-1
D: .
CDR3: CSVVGNEQFF
DNA: TGCAGCGTTGTTGGGAATGAGCAGTTCTTC

J: TRBJ1-6
size: .
V: TRBV30
D: .
CDR3: CAWSGSNSPLHF
DNA: TGTGCCTGGAGTGGCAGTAATTCACCCCTCCACTTT

J: TRBJ1-6
size: .
V: TRBV30
D: .
CDR3: CAWRDQSAPPLHF
DNA: TGTGCCTGGAGGGACCAATCGGCTCCACCCCTCCACTTT

J: TRBJ1-1
size: .
V: TRBV29-1
D: TRBD1
CDR3: CSVGDRAEAFF
DNA: TGCAGCGTTGGGGACAGGGCAGAAGCTTTCTTT